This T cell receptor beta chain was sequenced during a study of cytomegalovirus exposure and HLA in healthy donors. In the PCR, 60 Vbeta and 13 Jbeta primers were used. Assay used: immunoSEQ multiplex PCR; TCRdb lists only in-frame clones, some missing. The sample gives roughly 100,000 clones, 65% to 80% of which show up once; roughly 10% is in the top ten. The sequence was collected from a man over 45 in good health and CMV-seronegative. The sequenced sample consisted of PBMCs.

CDR3 in amino acids: CASSSGGQGLYEQYF. The CDR3 nucleotides are TGTGCCAGCTCATCCGGCGGACAGGGGTTATACGAGCAGTACTTC. The chain combines TRBV28 with TRBJ2-7, with 9 bases lining up with TRBD1. Losses at the gene ends were 8 bases for V and 4 bases for J; bases not matched to a gene: 12. Germline values: CDR1 MDHEN, CDR2 SYDVKM. This CDR3 spans 15 amino acids.